These 23 T cell receptor beta chains were sequenced from one sample in a study of T cell changes during pregnancy in multiple sclerosis. Here immunoSEQ multiplex PCR was the method, and the copy in TCRdb shows in-frame clones only, minus some. The table records tens of thousands of clones, roughly 89% of them present only once. The material was CD8+ T cells from peripheral blood mononuclear cells, obtained in the first trimester of pregnancy. All receptors come from a female donor with multiple sclerosis, enrolled in a pregnancy study.

The table lists this clone with a few counts. The V and J genes are TRBV7-9 and TRBJ2-7; no clear D. Germline V lookup: CDR1 SEHNR, CDR2 FQNEAQ (reference sequence). V was shortened by 11 bases and J by 2 bases, with 13 bases between the two germline ends. The CDR3 has 12 amino acids. The CDR3 protein is CAVATETYEQYF. Here the CDR3 DNA reads TGTGCCGTCGCGACTGAGACCTACGAGCAGTACTTC. The entire variable domain, with the rest obtained from reference TRBV7-9 and TRBJ2-7, is as follows: DTGVSQNPRHKITKRGQNVTFRCDPISEHNRLYWYRQTLGQGPEFLTYFQNEAQLEKSRLLSDRFSAERPKGSFSTLEIQRTEQGDSAMYLCAVATETYEQYFGPGTRLTVT.

V is TRBV28 and J is TRBJ2-7, with TRBD2 as a possible D gene (6 bases). CDR3 length: 15 residues. V shed 7 bases and J shed 3 bases, with 19 bases lying between them. Germline-derived CDR1 and CDR2 are MDHEN and SYDVKM. CDR3 sequence reads: CASNPTSSLDYEQYF. CDR3 DNA: TGTGCCAGCAATCCCACTAGCTCTTTAGACTACGAGCAGTACTTC.

This clone was counted a few times. The genes are TRBV14 and TRBJ1-6; a possible D gene is TRBD1 (6 bases). The germline CDR1 and CDR2 sequences are SGHDN and FVKESK. The ends were cut back, 1 base at V and 13 bases at J, with 17 bases in the middle. The CDR3 has 15 amino acids. The CDR3 region has the DNA TGTGCCAGCAGCCAAGTCCAGGGGCCCCACGAGCCCCTCCACTTT. Amino acids: CASSQVQGPHEPLHF.

This chain links TRBV4-1 with TRBJ2-3, with 7 bases aligning to TRBD2. Trimming at V came to 1 base and at J to 6 bases, leaving 10 bases not matched to a gene. The CDR3 totals 16 residues. Per germline, CDR1 MGHRA and CDR2 YSYEKL. The CDR3 DNA is TGCGCCAGCAGCCAAGGAACCGGCGGGAGTGCGGATACGCAGTATTTT. As protein: CASSQGTGGSADTQYF.

Only a few counts were recorded for this clone. The V gene is TRBV21-1, the J gene TRBJ2-5; the tabulated D call, TRBD2, remains unverified against the DNA. TRBV21-1 is a pseudogene segment. This CDR3 comprises 18 residues. The CDR3 reads CASSSCREGKPIKETQYF. CDR3 nucleotides: TGTGCCAGCAGCAGTTGTCGGGAGGGCAAACCAATTAAAGAGACCCAGTACTTC.

The CDR3 region has the DNA TGTGCCAGCAGCGAGGGGGGGCAGATCGGGACCGAGCAGTACTTC. Its protein is CASSEGGQIGTEQYF. This sequence joins TRBV9 and TRBJ2-7; tentative D call: TRBD2 (7 bases). The CDR3 runs 15 residues. The germline V gene encodes CDR1 SGDLS and CDR2 YYNGEE. V lost 3 bases to trimming and J lost 6 bases, with 19 bases between them.

V usage is TRBV27 and J usage is TRBJ2-7; the D gene is possibly TRBD1 (6 bases). This CDR3 is 13 amino acids long. From germline, CDR1 is MNHEY and CDR2 SMNVEV (reference sequence). The V and J ends lost 6 bases and 0 bases respectively, with 9 bases between them. CDR3 nucleotide sequence: TGTGCCAGCAGCAACAGGGTCTCCTACGAGCAGTACTTC. Translated, it gives CASSNRVSYEQYF.

This chain connects TRBV4-1 to TRBJ1-2, with 8 bases lining up with TRBD1. After removal of 4 bases from V and 6 bases from J, the junction contained 10 bases not matched to a gene. The germline gives CDR1 MGHRA, CDR2 YSYEKL. The CDR3 runs 15 residues. CDR3 nucleotides: TGCGCCAGCAGCCGGACCGGGACAGGAAAGGATGGCTACACCTTC. Its protein product is CASSRTGTGKDGYTF.

The genes are TRBV19 and TRBJ2-7; 7 bases are a match to TRBD1. Trimming cost V 4 bases and J 2 bases; bases outside gene matches: 5. CDR1 and CDR2 from the germline V gene are LNHDA and SQIVND (reference sequence). The length of the CDR3 is 14 residues. The CDR3 protein is CASSKRQGTYEQYF. CDR3 sequence (DNA): TGTGCCAGTAGTAAAAGACAGGGAACCTACGAGCAGTACTTC.

The chain employs TRBV11-2 and TRBJ2-4, with 12 bases fitting TRBD2. Germline V gene sequence: CDR1 SGHAT, CDR2 FQNNGV. The CDR3 contains 19 residues. V shed 0 bases and J 6 bases; nucleotides not matched to a gene: 12. The CDR3 spells CASSLDDLLAGGPGNIQYF. As DNA, the CDR3 is TGTGCCAGCAGCTTAGATGACCTCCTAGCGGGGGGGCCTGGAAACATTCAGTACTTC. The whole variable domain, filled in from reference TRBV11-2 and TRBJ2-4, reads EAGVAQSPRYKIIEKRQSVAFWCNPISGHATLYWYQQILGQGPKLLIQFQNNGVVDDSQLPKDRFSAERLKGVDSTLKIQPAKLEDSAVYLCASSLDDLLAGGPGNIQYFGAGTRLSVL.

The chain carries TRBV4-3 and TRBJ2-7, with 10 bases identical to TRBD1. CDR3 length: 17 residues. Germline assignment: CDR1 LGHNA and CDR2 YSLEER. J was trimmed by 3 bases and V by 1 base; bases with no gene match: 9. CDR3 sequence: CASSQGFGTGVSYEQYF. The CDR3 region has the DNA TGCGCCAGCAGCCAAGGGTTTGGGACAGGGGTCAGCTACGAGCAGTACTTC.

V gene TRBV7-6 combines with J gene TRBJ1-1; 7 bases are shared with TRBD1. This CDR3 has 16 amino acids. Trimming took 5 bases from V and 1 from J; bases not matched to a gene: 10. The V gene's germline CDR1 is SGHVS and CDR2 FNYEAQ. The CDR3 spells CASSPILGQSNTEAFF. The CDR3 DNA reads TGTGCCAGCAGCCCCATCTTGGGACAGTCGAACACTGAAGCTTTCTTT. Together with reference TRBV7-6 and TRBJ1-1, the CDR3 gives the full variable domain: GAGVSQSPRYKVTKRGQDVALRCDPISGHVSLYWYRQALGQGPEFLTYFNYEAQQDKSGLPNDRFSAERPEGSISTLTIQRTEQRDSAMYRCASSPILGQSNTEAFFGQGTRLTVV.

The CDR3 nucleotides are TGCGCCAGCAGCTCCGGCAGCGGAAGCTCCTACGAGCAGTACTTC. This codes for CASSSGSGSSYEQYF. J is TRBJ2-7 and V is TRBV5-1, with D perhaps TRBD2 (5 bases). The CDR3 covers 15 residues. V was clipped by 3 bases and J by 0 bases, with 13 bases between them. Germline V gene lookup returns CDR1 SGHRS and CDR2 YFSETQ.

In this sample, this clone turned up a few times. The chain joins TRBV9 to TRBJ2-3, with 9 bases fitting TRBD1. Per the germline V gene, CDR1 is SGDLS and CDR2 is YYNGEE. The CDR3 contains 15 residues. Trimming took 3 bases from V and 4 from J; bases not matched to a gene: 6. As DNA, the CDR3 is TGTGCCAGCAGCGCGACAGGGGGGGGAGCAGATACGCAGTATTTT. It specifies CASSATGGGADTQYF.

The CDR3 loop reads CASSLPPPDTQYF. CDR3 nucleotides: TGTGCCAGCAGCCTCCCCCCCCCAGATACGCAGTATTTT. The gene calls are TRBV7-2 and TRBJ2-3; D uncertain. V lost 5 bases and J 4 bases, leaving 10 bases between the germline ends. The CDR3 contains 13 residues. The germline gives CDR1 SGHTA, CDR2 FQGNSA.

The V gene is TRBV11-2, the J gene TRBJ2-3; 10 bases match TRBD1. CDR3 length: 16 amino acids. J lost 2 bases, V lost 3 bases, and 5 bases had no gene match. Germline V CDR1 and CDR2: SGHAT, FQNNGV. The CDR3 sequence: CASSLDRGTFTDTQYF. The CDR3 bases are TGTGCCAGCAGCTTGGACAGGGGGACCTTCACAGATACGCAGTATTTT.

The chain uses TRBV2 and TRBJ2-7; D is undetermined. This CDR3 spans 15 amino acids. Germline V gene sequence: CDR1 SNHLY, CDR2 FYNNEI. Trimming removed 6 bases from V and 0 bases from J, with 15 bases in between. The CDR3 nucleotides read TGTGCCAGCAGGGCATGGCGGCAATTCTCCTACGAGCAGTACTTC. It is translated as CASRAWRQFSYEQYF.

V and J are TRBV9 and TRBJ2-1, with D perhaps matching TRBD1 (6 bases). The V end lost 0 bases, the J end lost 7 bases, and 14 bases lay between the germline ends. The CDR3 has 15 amino acids. Germline values: CDR1 SGDLS, CDR2 YYNGEE. CDR3: CASSVVGTGSNEQFF. The CDR3 DNA follows: TGTGCCAGCAGCGTAGTAGGAACAGGGAGTAATGAGCAGTTCTTC.

V usage is TRBV10-3 and J usage is TRBJ1-2; possible D gene TRBD1, 5 bases. Trimming cost V 0 bases and J 4 bases, with 6 bases left between them. The CDR3 is 13 amino acids. The germline V gene has CDR1 ENHRY and CDR2 SYGVKD. This chain's CDR3 is CAISESTAYGYTF. Here the CDR3 DNA reads TGTGCCATCAGTGAGTCGACAGCCTATGGCTACACCTTC.

J is TRBJ1-1 and V is TRBV28; no clear D. The CDR3 loop spans 12 amino acids. CDR1 is MDHEN and CDR2 is SYDVKM in the germline V gene. Deletions cut 6 bases from V and 1 base from J, with 6 bases between. CDR3 coding DNA: TGTGCCAGCAGAAGAGGGAACACTGAAGCTTTCTTT. Protein: CASRRGNTEAFF.

CDR3 protein: CASSIGGTSRFF. The CDR3 DNA follows: TGTGCCAGTAGTATAGGTGGGACTAGCAGGTTCTTC. The genes are TRBV19 and TRBJ2-1; TRBD2 matches at 9 bases. The CDR3 sequence is 12 residues long. The J segment lost 15 bases and the V segment lost 1 base, leaving 4 bases of the junction unmatched. In germline, CDR1 is LNHDA, CDR2 SQIVND (reference sequence).

The chain has TRBV11-3 and TRBJ2-7; D is perhaps TRBD1 (6 bases). Germline CDR1 is SGHNT and CDR2 is YENEEA. Trimming cost V 6 bases and J 4 bases, with 10 bases left between them. The CDR3 is 12 amino acids. The CDR3 protein is CASRTQGYEQYF. CDR3 nucleotides: TGTGCCAGCAGAACTCAGGGGTACGAGCAGTACTTC.

The rearrangement links TRBV9 to TRBJ1-6, with TRBD1 as a possible D gene (6 bases). Germline V CDR1 and CDR2: SGDLS, YYNGEE. The CDR3 has 16 amino acids. Trimming pared 4 bases from V and 4 bases from J, leaving 15 bases between. CDR3 protein: CASSPSGDGYNSPLHF. The CDR3 DNA follows: TGTGCCAGCAGCCCCTCAGGGGACGGGTATAATTCACCCCTCCACTTT.